The 25 T cell receptor beta chains below were found in one sample sequenced in a study of OX40 agonist ivuxolimab in advanced cancers. Assay used: immunoSEQ multiplex PCR; TCRdb lists only in-frame clones, some missing. This table holds roughly 8,100 clones, more than 60% found once. This sample comprised CD4+ or CD8+ T cells sorted from blood, obtained in a trial of the OX40 agonist ivuxolimab. The receptors derive from an adult with an advanced solid tumor such as melanoma, head and neck, liver or kidney cancer.

The rearrangement links TRBV7-2 to TRBJ2-3; 9 bases line up with TRBD2. The germline V gene encodes CDR1 SGHTA and CDR2 FQGNSA. CDR3 length equals 16 residues. V lost 8 bases and J lost 3; bases outside the gene matches: 12. DNA for the CDR3: TGTGCCAGCCGAGCCCGAGCGGGGGGATGGACAGATACGCAGTATTTT. Its translation is CASRARAGGWTDTQYF.

The J gene is TRBJ1-5, the V gene TRBV27; 7 nucleotides agree with TRBD1. The CDR3 has 17 residues. V was pared by 5 bases and J by 2 bases, with 12 bases of the junction left unmatched. Germline CDR1 MNHEY, CDR2 SMNVEV (reference sequence). Here the CDR3 reads CASSIQGPNFGNQPQHF. The CDR3 DNA follows: TGTGCCAGCAGTATACAGGGGCCAAATTTCGGCAATCAGCCCCAGCATTTT.

This rearrangement joins TRBV9 to TRBJ2-1, with no clear D. CDR3 size: 13 residues. V was pared by 0 bases and J by 5 bases, with 6 bases between. The V gene's germline CDR1 is SGDLS and CDR2 YYNGEE. CDR3 protein: CASSVGQHNEQFF. The CDR3 region has the DNA TGTGCCAGCAGCGTAGGTCAACACAATGAGCAGTTCTTC.

The chain couples TRBV5-1 to TRBJ2-5, with D possibly TRBD1 on 6 matching bases. The CDR3 extends over 15 amino acids. From germline, CDR1 is SGHRS and CDR2 YFSETQ. The V end was cut by 0 bases, the J end by 0 bases, with 9 bases between. The CDR3 coding sequence is TGCGCCAGCAGCTTGGAGGGGGTGTACCAAGAGACCCAGTACTTC. Translating it yields CASSLEGVYQETQYF.

The gene calls are TRBV4-1 and TRBJ1-5; TRBD1 is a possible D gene (6 bases). The CDR3 spans 16 residues. In germline, CDR1 is MGHRA, CDR2 YSYEKL. The V and J ends lost 0 bases and 4 bases respectively, with 13 bases between them. The CDR3 is CASSQDRNRVNQPQHF. The CDR3 DNA reads as TGCGCCAGCAGCCAAGATCGGAACAGGGTAAATCAGCCCCAGCATTTT.

The chain carries TRBV11-2 and TRBJ2-7, with unresolved D. Germline V lookup: CDR1 SGHAT, CDR2 FQNNGV. The V and J ends lost 6 bases and 2 bases respectively, with 14 bases between them. This CDR3 spans 14 amino acids. The CDR3 coding sequence is TGTGCCAGCAGTTCCACAATGCGCCCCTACGAGCAGTACTTC. Protein: CASSSTMRPYEQYF.

The V gene is TRBV11-3, the J gene TRBJ2-5; D remains unclear. Germline V gene lookup returns CDR1 SGHNT and CDR2 YENEEA. The CDR3 sequence is 13 residues long. Trimming cost V 2 bases and J 5 bases, with 9 bases left between them. Written as DNA, the CDR3 is TGTGCCAGCAGCTTATCTTCCGGGGAGACCCAGTACTTC. Amino acid sequence: CASSLSSGETQYF.

The V gene is TRBV19, the J gene TRBJ2-2; the match to TRBD2 covers 13 bases. Per germline, CDR1 LNHDA and CDR2 SQIVND (reference sequence). CDR3 length: 16 amino acids. Trimming took 8 bases from V and 4 from J; bases not matched to a gene: 7. As DNA, the CDR3 is TGTGCCAGTCAACGGGGACTAGCGGGATCCACCGGGGAGCTGTTTTTT. It is translated as CASQRGLAGSTGELFF.

V usage is TRBV9 and J usage is TRBJ1-5; D not certain. Trimming pared 4 bases from V and 7 bases from J, leaving 12 bases between. Germline V gives CDR1 SGDLS, CDR2 YYNGEE. The CDR3 has 13 amino acids. CDR3 amino acids: CASSPSPGQPQHF. As DNA, the CDR3 is TGTGCCAGCAGCCCATCCCCGGGGCAGCCCCAGCATTTT.

This rearrangement joins TRBV6-4 to TRBJ1-4, with TRBD1 matching over 11 bases. The CDR3 length is 17 residues. The germline V gene encodes CDR1 MRHNA and CDR2 SNTAGT. The V segment lost 2 bases and the J segment 6 bases; nucleotides outside the gene matches: 8. CDR3 DNA sequence: TGTGCCAGCAGTGACAGGGACAGGGGGTTGTTAGATGAAAAACTGTTTTTT. Translation gives CASSDRDRGLLDEKLFF.

The chain has TRBV9 and TRBJ2-7, with D possibly being TRBD1 (6 bases). Trimming took off 3 bases at V and 5 bases at J, with 18 bases between the two ends. The CDR3 covers 15 residues. Germline values: CDR1 SGDLS, CDR2 YYNGEE. The CDR3 spells CASSETGTSWDEQYF. The CDR3 coding sequence is TGTGCCAGCAGCGAAACAGGGACCTCTTGGGACGAGCAGTACTTC.

CDR3 DNA: TGCAGCGCCTCTAGGACAGGGCTCAACGAGCAGTACTTC. Residues: CSASRTGLNEQYF. The V and J genes are TRBV29-1 and TRBJ2-7, with 8 bases identical to TRBD1. There are 13 residues in the CDR3. The germline CDR1 and CDR2 sequences are SQVTM and ANQGSEA. The J segment lost 5 bases and the V segment lost 7 bases, leaving 10 bases of the junction unmatched.

This clone counts as medium-sized (0.01 to 0.1%). The chain uses TRBV19 and TRBJ2-7, with a weak D call TRBD2 (5 bases). Germline V gene data show CDR1 as LNHDA and CDR2 as SQIVND (reference sequence). V gave up 0 bases and J gave up 3 bases, with 9 bases separating them. There are 14 residues in the CDR3. Here the CDR3 reads CASSIESTSYEQYF. CDR3 DNA: TGTGCCAGTAGTATAGAGTCTACTAGCTACGAGCAGTACTTC.

This rearrangement joins TRBV10-2 to TRBJ2-2, with unresolved D. The germline V gene has CDR1 WSHSY and CDR2 SAAADI. V lost 6 bases and J 1 base, leaving 3 bases between the germline ends. The CDR3 length is 12 residues. CDR3 sequence (DNA): TGCGCCAGCAGGGTGAACACCGGGGAGCTGTTTTTT. Encoded protein: CASRVNTGELFF.

This clone came up a few times. This rearrangement joins TRBV7-2 to TRBJ2-3; no definite D call. Germline CDR1 is SGHTA and CDR2 is FQGNSA. The CDR3 runs to 15 residues. V shed 5 bases and J shed 2 bases, with 14 bases lying between them. Here the CDR3 DNA reads TGTGCCAGCAGCCCTTTGTCCTCAACCACAGATACGCAGTATTTT. It encodes CASSPLSSTTDTQYF. Together with reference TRBV7-2 and TRBJ2-3, the CDR3 gives the full variable domain: GAGVSQSPSNKVTEKGKDVELRCDPISGHTALYWYRQSLGQGLEFLIYFQGNSAPDKSGLPSDRFSAERTGGSVSTLTIQRTQQEDSAVYLCASSPLSSTTDTQYFGPGTRLTVL.

The chain has TRBV7-2 and TRBJ1-3; D not resolved. The CDR3 totals 16 residues. The V gene's germline CDR1 is SGHTA and CDR2 FQGNSA. Deletions cut 9 bases from V and 0 bases from J, with 18 bases between. The CDR3 protein is CASTPRPRYSGNTIYF. CDR3 nucleotide sequence: TGTGCCAGTACACCCAGGCCGAGATACTCTGGAAACACCATATATTTT.

This clone showed up just a few times. CDR3 nucleotide sequence: TGTGCCGGCGGTGGGCCGGGACAGCGAAACACCGGGGAGCTGTTTTTT. It codes for CAGGGPGQRNTGELFF. The chain joins TRBV10-3 to TRBJ2-2, with TRBD1 matching over 7 bases. The J segment lost 2 bases and the V segment lost 11 bases, leaving 14 bases of the junction unmatched. CDR3 length equals 16 residues. Germline CDR1 is ENHRY and CDR2 is SYGVKD.

V usage is TRBV7-2 and J usage is TRBJ2-5; the match to TRBD2 covers 7 bases. This CDR3 is built from 14 residues. Germline CDR1 is SGHTA and CDR2 is FQGNSA. The V gene end was trimmed by 6 bases and the J gene end by 5 bases; junction bases not matched to a gene: 9. For the CDR3, the DNA is TGTGCCAGCAGACCGGGACTAAGTGTTGAGACCCAGTACTTC. Translating gives CASRPGLSVETQYF.

With regard to this clone: A read error may be the cause here, since a much bigger clone is one base away. Other DNA sequences in the same sample also yield this CDR3. The chain links TRBV10-3 to TRBJ1-2; 7 positions match TRBD1. The CDR3 sequence is 14 residues long. Germline CDR1 reads ENHRY; CDR2 reads SYGVKD. The CDR3 coding sequence is TGCGCCATCAGTGAGGAACAGGGGTACTATGGCTACACCTTC. This gives the protein CAISEEQGYYGYTF.

The chain combines TRBV7-2 with TRBJ2-1; TRBD2 matches 8 bases. The J segment lost 5 bases and the V segment lost 3 bases, leaving 3 bases of the junction unmatched. This CDR3 comprises 14 residues. Germline-derived CDR1 and CDR2 are SGHTA and FQGNSA. The CDR3 loop is CASSFGTRNNEQFF. Here the CDR3 DNA reads TGTGCCAGCAGCTTTGGGACTAGGAACAATGAGCAGTTCTTC.

This clone was recorded only once. V is TRBV25-1 and J is TRBJ2-5; 13 bases map to TRBD2. Germline-derived CDR1 and CDR2 are MGHDK and SYGVNS. Trimming removed 4 bases from V and 3 bases from J; junction bases left unmatched: 5. This CDR3 comprises 16 residues. CDR3 residues: CASSGPGTSGEETQYF. DNA for the CDR3: TGTGCCAGCAGTGGGCCCGGGACTAGCGGGGAAGAGACCCAGTACTTC. The full variable domain, in which reference TRBV25-1 and TRBJ2-5 provide the parts outside the CDR3, is EADIYQTPRYLVIGTGKKITLECSQTMGHDKMYWYQQDPGMELHLIHYSYGVNSTEKGDLSSESTVSRIRTEHFPLTLESARPSHTSQYLCASSGPGTSGEETQYFGPGTRLLVL.

This clone was observed a handful of times. The genes are TRBV6-5 and TRBJ1-1, with D tentatively TRBD1 (6 bases). Germline V lookup: CDR1 MNHEY, CDR2 SVGAGI. The V end was cut by 0 bases, the J end by 13 bases, with 21 bases between. The CDR3 spans 15 residues. CDR3 nucleotides: TGTGCCAGCAGTTACTCGATCACGGGGGGCGAAGTCGTTTTCTTT. This gives the protein CASSYSITGGEVVFF.

This rearrangement joins TRBV5-6 to TRBJ1-2; the D is unclear. This CDR3 is 13 amino acids long. V was trimmed by 0 bases and J by 5 bases, leaving 8 bases between them. Germline V gives CDR1 SGHDT, CDR2 YYEEEE. The CDR3 region is CASSLGFPYGYTF. CDR3 nucleotides: TGTGCCAGCAGCTTGGGGTTCCCGTATGGCTACACCTTC.

A few counts support this clone. The chain is built from TRBV6-1 and TRBJ2-7; unclear D gene. The CDR3 sequence is 14 residues long. Trimming left V 7 bases short and J 6 bases short, with 19 bases between. The germline CDR1 and CDR2 sequences are MNHNS and SASEGT. The CDR3 DNA reads as TGTGCCAGCACCTTGATACTACAGCCCCTCGAGCAGTACTTC. As protein: CASTLILQPLEQYF.

The CDR3 spells CASSPQDRGTDTQYF. CDR3 DNA sequence: TGTGCCAGCAGCCCCCAGGATAGGGGCACAGATACGCAGTATTTT. This chain joins TRBV9 and TRBJ2-3, with unresolved D. This CDR3 comprises 15 residues. The V end lost 4 bases, the J end lost 1 base, and 13 bases lay between the germline ends. CDR1 is SGDLS, CDR2 YYNGEE, per germline.